The 16 T cell receptor beta chains presented below share a single source sample, sequenced in a study of cytomegalovirus exposure and HLA in healthy donors. Vbeta (60) and Jbeta (13) primers were used in the PCR. TCRdb's copy holds only in-frame clones and misses some; the assay was immunoSEQ multiplex PCR. Among about 140,000 clones, approximately 61% were seen once, and the ten largest hold 2% to 3%. The sequenced sample was PBMCs. The source is a woman aged 40 to 49 in good health and CMV-seronegative.

The chain couples TRBV7-2 to TRBJ2-5, with D hard to call. Germline CDR1 SGHTA, CDR2 FQGNSA. The germline V and J ends were trimmed by 3 bases and 2 bases, with 4 bases remaining between them. The CDR3 has 12 amino acids. The CDR3 spells CASSFMQETQYF. The CDR3 coding sequence is TGTGCCAGCAGCTTTATGCAAGAGACCCAGTACTTC.

The J gene is TRBJ2-6, the V gene TRBV5-1, with TRBD1 as a possible D gene (6 bases). Trimming cost V 9 bases and J 0 bases, with 19 bases left between them. The CDR3 sequence is 17 residues long. In germline, CDR1 is SGHRS, CDR2 YFSETQ. CDR3 in amino acids: CATRRDILSSGANVLTF. In DNA, the CDR3 is TGCGCCACCCGCCGGGACATTCTTTCCTCTGGGGCCAACGTCCTGACTTTC.

V gene TRBV7-9 combines with J gene TRBJ2-3; possible D gene TRBD1, 6 bases. The CDR3 covers 16 residues. Germline loops: CDR1 SEHNR, CDR2 FQNEAQ (reference sequence). V was cut by 1 base and J by 2 bases, with 13 bases left in between. This chain's CDR3 is CASSLGGRTDTDTQYF. DNA for the CDR3: TGTGCCAGCAGCTTAGGGGGTAGGACAGACACAGATACGCAGTATTTT. The whole variable domain, filled in from reference TRBV7-9 and TRBJ2-3, reads DTGVSQNPRHKITKRGQNVTFRCDPISEHNRLYWYRQTLGQGPEFLTYFQNEAQLEKSRLLSDRFSAERPKGSFSTLEIQRTEQGDSAMYLCASSLGGRTDTDTQYFGPGTRLTVL.

V is TRBV25-1 and J is TRBJ1-1; no reliable D call. This CDR3 has 15 residues. With 1 base removed from V and 3 bases from J, the gap between germline ends came to 12 bases. The V gene's germline CDR1 is MGHDK and CDR2 SYGVNS. The chain's CDR3 is CASSELGSRYTEAFF. In DNA, the CDR3 is TGTGCCAGCAGTGAATTGGGCAGTCGTTACACTGAAGCTTTCTTT.

This chain connects TRBV10-3 to TRBJ1-3; no firm D call. CDR3 length: 15 residues. V dropped 0 bases and J dropped 1 base, with 7 bases sitting between them. Germline CDR1 ENHRY, CDR2 SYGVKD. The CDR3 reads CAISESRGSGNTIYF. For the CDR3, the DNA is TGTGCCATCAGTGAGTCGCGAGGGTCTGGAAACACCATATATTTT.

V is TRBV28 and J is TRBJ1-1; D remains ambiguous. V was pared by 7 bases and J by 9 bases, with 15 bases between. The CDR3 runs to 12 residues. From germline, CDR1 is MDHEN and CDR2 SYDVKM. Here the CDR3 reads CASIGQSNQAFF. CDR3 DNA: TGTGCCAGCATTGGGCAGTCCAACCAAGCTTTCTTT.

V and J are TRBV5-6 and TRBJ1-2; TRBD1 matches 9 bases. V trimming: 0 bases; J trimming: 4 bases; junction bases outside the gene matches: 10. CDR3 length: 17 amino acids. CDR1 and CDR2 from the germline V gene are SGHDT and YYEEEE. CDR3 amino acids: CASSLVDGTGLLYGYTF. CDR3 DNA: TGTGCCAGCAGCTTGGTTGACGGGACAGGGCTCCTCTATGGCTACACCTTC. Filled out from reference TRBV5-6 and TRBJ1-2, the complete variable domain reads DAGVTQSPTHLIKTRGQQVTLRCSPKSGHDTVSWYQQALGQGPQFIFQYYEEEERQRGNFPDRFSGHQFPNYSSELNVNALLLGDSALYLCASSLVDGTGLLYGYTFGSGTRLTVV.

The chain joins TRBV2 to TRBJ2-2; TRBD1 matches at 9 bases. The CDR3 is made up of 15 amino acids. After removal of 4 bases from V and 6 bases from J, the junction contained 6 bases not matched to a gene. Per the germline V gene, CDR1 is SNHLY and CDR2 is FYNNEI. The DNA for the CDR3 is TGTGCCAGCAGTGTTTGGCGGACAGGGGCCGGGGAGCTGTTTTTT. Residues: CASSVWRTGAGELFF.

This chain joins TRBV7-3 and TRBJ1-2; 8 nucleotides line up with TRBD1. This CDR3 contains 14 residues. V lost 1 base, J lost 6 bases, and 4 bases stayed unmatched. The germline V gene encodes CDR1 SGHTA and CDR2 FQGTGA. CDR3 bases: TGTGCCAGCAGCTTAAGGACAGGGCTCGATGGCTACACCTTC. It encodes CASSLRTGLDGYTF. Filled out from reference TRBV7-3 and TRBJ1-2, the complete variable domain reads GAGVSQTPSNKVTEKGKYVELRCDPISGHTALYWYRQSLGQGPEFLIYFQGTGAADDSGLPNDRFFAVRPEGSVSTLKIQRTERGDSAVYLCASSLRTGLDGYTFGSGTRLTVV.

The chain carries TRBV9 and TRBJ2-3, with 10 bases identical to TRBD2. The trim removed 2 bases at V and 6 bases at J, leaving 6 bases unmatched. From germline, CDR1 is SGDLS and CDR2 YYNGEE. The CDR3 is 15 amino acids. The chain's CDR3 is CASSVSGGGRDTQYF. DNA for the CDR3: TGTGCCAGCAGCGTCAGCGGGGGGGGTCGGGATACGCAGTATTTT.

This clone showed up just once. This chain joins TRBV9 and TRBJ1-2; a possible D gene is TRBD1 (5 bases). Trimming shortened V by 0 bases and J by 4 bases, and 13 bases separated the two germline ends. Germline-derived CDR1 and CDR2 are SGDLS and YYNGEE. The CDR3 length is 15 residues. In DNA form, the CDR3 reads TGTGCCAGCAGCGTAGCTGGGCGGGGGGGCTATGGCTACACCTTC. Translating gives CASSVAGRGGYGYTF. Together with reference TRBV9 and TRBJ1-2, the CDR3 gives the full variable domain: DSGVTQTPKHLITATGQRVTLRCSPRSGDLSVYWYQQSLDQGLQFLIQYYNGEERAKGNILERFSAQQFPDLHSELNLSSLELGDSALYFCASSVAGRGGYGYTFGSGTRLTVV.

This chain links TRBV14 with TRBJ1-1, with D unresolved. CDR1 is SGHDN, CDR2 FVKESK, per germline. V was shortened by 5 bases and J by 0 bases, with 10 bases between the two germline ends. This CDR3 spans 14 amino acids. The CDR3 DNA sequence: TGTGCCAGCAGCGTTGAGGTAATGAACACTGAAGCTTTCTTT. It yields the protein CASSVEVMNTEAFF.

The gene calls are TRBV7-2 and TRBJ2-5; TRBD2 matches at 9 bases. Germline values: CDR1 SGHTA, CDR2 FQGNSA. V lost 4 bases, J lost 1 base, and 4 bases stayed unmatched. The CDR3 consists of 15 residues. The CDR3 reads CASSSVAGAQETQYF. The CDR3 nucleotides are TGTGCCAGCAGCTCGGTAGCGGGGGCCCAAGAGACCCAGTACTTC.

The chain recombines TRBV19 with TRBJ1-5; 8 bases align to TRBD1. CDR1 and CDR2 from the germline V gene are LNHDA and SQIVND (reference sequence). Unmatched junction bases numbered 4, after V lost 0 bases and J lost 3 bases. The CDR3 consists of 16 residues. The CDR3 DNA sequence: TGTGCCAGTAGTATAGATCGGGACAGGACCAATCAGCCCCAGCATTTT. Its protein is CASSIDRDRTNQPQHF.

V is TRBV6-6 and J is TRBJ1-5; D might be TRBD1 (5 bases). V gave up 6 bases and J gave up 4 bases, with 13 bases separating them. The CDR3 runs 14 residues. Germline values: CDR1 MNHNY, CDR2 SVGAGI (reference sequence). The CDR3 is CASSQPGNNQPQHF. The CDR3 region has the DNA TGTGCCAGCAGCCAACCAGGGAATAATCAGCCCCAGCATTTT.

This clone was observed a handful of times. The CDR3 spells CATRLSSYNEQFF. For the CDR3, the DNA is TGTGCCACTCGACTCAGCTCCTACAATGAGCAGTTCTTC. The V and J genes are TRBV6-1 and TRBJ2-1, with D uncertain. V lost 10 bases to trimming and J lost 0 bases, with 10 bases between them. Germline V CDR1 and CDR2: MNHNS, SASEGT. This CDR3 is built from 13 residues.